A selection of T cell receptor beta chains follows, all from one sample in a study of T-cell reconstitution after alpha-beta-depleted transplantation in children. MiXCR was run by TCRdb on the PCR reads, yielding one entry per CDR3 protein. The data show 610,000 or so distinct CDR3 sequences, 25% to 30% seen once. The sequences come from PBMCs, collected before TCRalphabeta/CD19-depleted stem cell transplant. These receptors were taken from a boy under two years old with Wiskott-Aldrich syndrome, due to receive a stem cell transplant. The CDR3 runs from the conserved cysteine through the conserved F or W. D genes are given only for firm matches. Clone sizes are given selectively: once, few, many, or a class where the clone is expanded.

CDR3 protein | CDR3 DNA | J gene | clone size | D gene | V gene
CSPLKRLGSETQYF | TGCAGCCCCCTAAAGCGATTGGGCAGCGAGACCCAGTACTTC | TRBJ2-5 | . | . | TRBV29-1
CASPCGTSYNEQFF | TGCGCCAGCCCCTGTGGGACCTCCTACAATGAGCAGTTCTTC | TRBJ2-1 | . | . | TRBV5-1
CAIRAGGGTDTQYF | TGTGCCATCAGAGCGGGGGGGGGCACAGATACGCAGTATTTT | TRBJ2-3 | . | TRBD2 | TRBV10-3
CASSLTAENPNSPLHF | TGCGCCAGCAGCTTGACAGCAGAAAACCCGAATTCACCCCTCCACTTT | TRBJ1-6 | . | . | TRBV5-1
CSVEGRQGFEPYNEQFF | TGCAGCGTTGAGGGTCGACAGGGGTTCGAACCCTACAATGAGCAGTTCTTC | TRBJ2-1 | few | TRBD1 | TRBV29-1
CASSLAQGRSYNEQFF | TGTGCCAGCAGCCTGGCCCAGGGGCGCTCCTACAATGAGCAGTTCTTC | TRBJ2-1 | few | . | TRBV7-9
CASSGSGRATSTDTQYF | TGTGCCAGCAGCGGAAGCGGGAGAGCTACTAGCACAGATACGCAGTATTTT | TRBJ2-3 | . | TRBD2 | TRBV13
CASSPTGGYEQFF | TGTGCCAGCAGTCCGACAGGGGGTTATGAGCAGTTCTTC | TRBJ2-1 | . | TRBD1 | TRBV6-1
CSASDTGGGGYTF | TGCAGTGCTAGTGATACAGGGGGTGGTGGCTACACCTTC | TRBJ1-2 | . | TRBD1 | TRBV20-1
CASSLMGRANTEAFF | TGCGCCAGCAGCTTGATGGGGAGGGCTAACACTGAAGCTTTCTTT | TRBJ1-1 | few | . | TRBV5-1
CSASAIAGVSDTQYF | TGCAGTGCTAGCGCCATAGCGGGAGTCTCAGATACGCAGTATTTT | TRBJ2-3 | few | TRBD2 | TRBV20-1
CSVVLLNEQFF | TGCAGCGTTGTCTTGCTGAATGAGCAGTTCTTC | TRBJ2-1 | . | . | TRBV29-1
CASSLYGALGEQFF | TGCGCCAGCAGCTTGTACGGGGCGCTTGGGGAGCAGTTCTTC | TRBJ2-1 | few | . | TRBV5-1
CASSQDQNRGFYPDEQFF | TGCGCCAGCAGCCAAGATCAGAACAGGGGGTTTTATCCCGATGAGCAGTTCTTC | TRBJ2-1 | few | TRBD1 | TRBV4-1
CASSVDTGVETQYF | TGTGCCAGCAGCGTAGATACGGGAGTGGAGACCCAGTACTTC | TRBJ2-5 | . | . | TRBV9
CASLQPGRGEAFF | TGTGCCAGCTTACAACCGGGACGGGGAGAAGCTTTCTTT | TRBJ1-1 | few | . | TRBV5-5
CASSRKSGSSYNEQFF | TGTGCCAGCAGCCGTAAGAGCGGGAGCTCCTACAATGAGCAGTTCTTC | TRBJ2-1 | few | TRBD2 | TRBV5-6
CASSPRQGYNEQFF | TGTGCCAGCAGTCCGCGACAGGGATACAATGAGCAGTTCTTC | TRBJ2-1 | many | TRBD1 | TRBV28
CASGYGWGSYEQYF | TGTGCCAGCGGTTATGGTTGGGGGTCCTACGAGCAGTACTTC | TRBJ2-7 | . | . | TRBV27
CASSKWPNGQGTVGYGYTF | TGTGCCAGCAGCAAATGGCCCAACGGACAGGGAACTGTTGGCTATGGCTACACCTTC | TRBJ1-2 | . | . | TRBV21-1
CASSLLIKTSGNYNEQFF | TGTGCCAGCTCACTACTTATCAAAACTAGCGGGAACTACAATGAGCAGTTCTTC | TRBJ2-1 | . | TRBD2 | TRBV18
CASSLESSYNSPLHF | TGCGCCAGCAGCTTGGAATCCTCCTATAATTCACCCCTCCACTTT | TRBJ1-6 | few | . | TRBV5-1
CSATGTGETQYF | TGCAGTGCTACAGGGACTGGAGAGACCCAGTACTTC | TRBJ2-5 | . | . | TRBV20-1
CASSLDSQNYEQYF | TGTGCCAGCAGCTTAGATAGCCAAAACTACGAGCAGTACTTC | TRBJ2-7 | . | . | TRBV11-2
CASSLSQGGPFYGYTF | TGTGCCAGCAGCTTATCGCAGGGAGGCCCGTTCTATGGCTACACCTTC | TRBJ1-2 | few | . | TRBV7-9
CASSKRQGKNTGELFF | TGTGCCAGCAGCAAGAGACAGGGGAAGAACACCGGGGAGCTGTTTTTT | TRBJ2-2 | . | TRBD1 | TRBV6-1
CSASGMIRGNYNEQFF | TGCAGTGCTAGCGGGATGATTAGAGGAAACTACAATGAGCAGTTCTTC | TRBJ2-1 | once | . | TRBV20-1
CSALDRAVNTGELFF | TGCAGCGCCCTAGACAGGGCTGTGAACACCGGGGAGCTGTTTTTT | TRBJ2-2 | few | TRBD1 | TRBV29-1
CCARDFAFQAPNYGYTF | TGCTGTGCTAGAGATTTCGCCTTTCAGGCACCTAACTATGGCTACACCTTC | TRBJ1-2 | . | . | TRBV20-1
CSAFGLGETQYF | TGCAGTGCTTTCGGACTGGGAGAGACCCAGTACTTC | TRBJ2-5 | few | . | TRBV20-1
CSVVNRGAGANVLTF | TGCAGCGTTGTCAATCGGGGGGCTGGGGCCAACGTCCTGACTTTC | TRBJ2-6 | . | TRBD2 | TRBV29-1
CSAREQLGPQNNEQFF | TGCAGTGCTAGGGAGCAACTCGGGCCCCAAAACAATGAGCAGTTCTTC | TRBJ2-1 | few | . | TRBV20-1
CASSYDRHGQETQYF | TGTGCCAGCAGTTACGACAGGCATGGCCAAGAGACCCAGTACTTC | TRBJ2-5 | few | . | TRBV6-5
CASSVGGYQETQYF | TGTGCCAGCAGCGTAGGCGGTTACCAAGAGACCCAGTACTTC | TRBJ2-5 | few | . | TRBV9
CSASNPSGRTDTQYF | TGCAGTGCTAGTAATCCGAGCGGGAGGACAGATACGCAGTATTTT | TRBJ2-3 | few | TRBD2 | TRBV20-1
CASSLTGTGAFSDNSPLHF | TGCGCCAGCAGCTTGACCGGGACAGGGGCGTTTTCAGATAATTCACCCCTCCACTTT | TRBJ1-6 | few | TRBD1 | TRBV5-1
CASRDRNQPQHF | TGTGCCAGCAGGGACAGAAATCAGCCCCAGCATTTT | TRBJ1-5 | few | . | TRBV28
CASSADGRSYEQYF | TGCGCCAGCAGCGCGGACGGACGATCCTACGAGCAGTACTTC | TRBJ2-7 | few | . | TRBV5-1
CASSPSRDRSNQPQHF | TGTGCCAGCAGTCCCTCCCGGGACCGCAGTAATCAGCCCCAGCATTTT | TRBJ1-5 | few | . | TRBV27
CASSLDGAPSYEQYF | TGCGCCAGCAGCTTGGATGGGGCCCCCTCCTACGAGCAGTACTTC | TRBJ2-7 | . | . | TRBV5-1
CASSFTVPGELFF | TGTGCCAGCAGCTTCACAGTTCCCGGGGAGCTGTTTTTT | TRBJ2-2 | few | . | TRBV5-5
CASRRDTTYEQYF | TGCGCCAGCCGCCGGGACACTACCTACGAGCAGTACTTC | TRBJ2-7 | . | . | TRBV5-1
CASSLEVLMGTQYF | TGCGCCAGCAGCTTGGAAGTCTTGATGGGGACCCAGTACTTC | TRBJ2-5 | few | . | TRBV5-1
CSASWGETEAFF | TGCAGTGCTAGTTGGGGGGAAACTGAAGCTTTCTTT | TRBJ1-1 | . | . | TRBV20-1
CASSLLGLAGGADEQFF | TGTGCCAGCAGCTTATTGGGACTAGCGGGAGGCGCGGATGAGCAGTTCTTC | TRBJ2-1 | few | TRBD2 | TRBV7-9
CATSRDWLAVSSYNEQFF | TGTGCCACCAGCAGAGATTGGCTAGCGGTTAGCTCCTACAATGAGCAGTTCTTC | TRBJ2-1 | . | TRBD2 | TRBV15
CASSFRAGAYEQYF | TGCGCCAGCAGCTTCCGGGCGGGAGCCTACGAGCAGTACTTC | TRBJ2-7 | . | TRBD2 | TRBV5-1
CASSSGTSGRARLYDEQFF | TGTGCCAGCAGCTCCGGGACTAGCGGGAGGGCCCGACTGTACGATGAGCAGTTCTTC | TRBJ2-1 | . | TRBD2 | TRBV7-3
CASSRGRWETQYF | TGCGCCAGCAGCCGCGGGAGGTGGGAGACCCAGTACTTC | TRBJ2-5 | . | TRBD2 | TRBV5-1
CASSQEPGLAYEQYF | TGCGCCAGCAGCCAAGAGCCGGGACTAGCTTACGAGCAGTACTTC | TRBJ2-7 | . | TRBD2 | TRBV4-1
CAGKWRECSYEQYF | TGTGCCGGAAAATGGCGGGAGTGCTCCTACGAGCAGTACTTC | TRBJ2-7 | few | . | TRBV21-1
CSVVSGVNTGELFF | TGCAGCGTTGTTTCCGGGGTTAACACCGGGGAGCTGTTTTTT | TRBJ2-2 | . | . | TRBV29-1
CSVEAFTGSTEAFF | TGCAGCGTTGAAGCGTTTACGGGGTCCACTGAAGCTTTCTTT | TRBJ1-1 | few | . | TRBV29-1
CSARIPHRDETKNIQYF | TGCAGTGCTAGGATCCCCCACAGGGACGAAACCAAAAACATTCAGTACTTC | TRBJ2-4 | . | . | TRBV20-1
CASSPLSGRGPDTQYF | TGCGCCAGCAGCCCACTTAGCGGGAGGGGGCCAGATACGCAGTATTTT | TRBJ2-3 | . | TRBD2 | TRBV5-1
CASSLGYNSYNEQFF | TGCGCCAGCAGCTTGGGGTATAACTCCTACAATGAGCAGTTCTTC | TRBJ2-1 | . | . | TRBV5-1
CASSLVTSTGGDYGYTF | TGTGCCAGCAGCTTAGTTACTTCGACAGGGGGCGACTATGGCTACACCTTC | TRBJ1-2 | few | TRBD1 | TRBV7-9
CATDPEEAGNEQFF | TGTGCCACCGATCCCGAGGAAGCGGGGAATGAGCAGTTCTTC | TRBJ2-1 | few | TRBD2 | TRBV24-1